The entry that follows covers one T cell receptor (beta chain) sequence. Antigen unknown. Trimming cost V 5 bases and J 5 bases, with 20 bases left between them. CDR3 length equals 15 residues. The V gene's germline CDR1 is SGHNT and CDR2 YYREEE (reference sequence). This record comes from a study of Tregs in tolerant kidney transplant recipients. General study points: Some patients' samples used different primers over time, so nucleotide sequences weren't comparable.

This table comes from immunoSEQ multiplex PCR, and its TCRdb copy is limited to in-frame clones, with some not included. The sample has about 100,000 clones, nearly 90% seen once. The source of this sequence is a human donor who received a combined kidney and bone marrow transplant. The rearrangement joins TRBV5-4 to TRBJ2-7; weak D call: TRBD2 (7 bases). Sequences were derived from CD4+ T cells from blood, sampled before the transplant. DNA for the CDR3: TGTGCCAGCAGTCCGGCGGCGGGGGCGGATAACGAGCAGTACTTC. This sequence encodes CASSPAAGADNEQYF. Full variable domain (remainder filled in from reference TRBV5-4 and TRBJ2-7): ETGVTQSPTHLIKTRGQQVTLRCSSQSGHNTVSWYQQALGQGPQFIFQYYREEENGRGNFPPRFSGLQFPNYSSELNVNALELDDSALYLCASSPAAGADNEQYFGPGTRLTVT.